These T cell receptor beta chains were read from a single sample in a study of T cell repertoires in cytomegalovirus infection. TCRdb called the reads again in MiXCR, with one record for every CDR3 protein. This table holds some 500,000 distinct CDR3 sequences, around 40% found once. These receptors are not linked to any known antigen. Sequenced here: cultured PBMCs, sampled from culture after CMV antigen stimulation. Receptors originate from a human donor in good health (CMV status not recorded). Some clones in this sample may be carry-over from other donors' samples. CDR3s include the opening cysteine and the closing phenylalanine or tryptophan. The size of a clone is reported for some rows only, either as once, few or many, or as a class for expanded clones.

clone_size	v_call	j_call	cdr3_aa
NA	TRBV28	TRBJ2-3	CASSIGTGGTDTQYF
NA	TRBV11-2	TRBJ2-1	CASSSPEVEASGRAEQFF
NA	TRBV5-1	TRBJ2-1	CASSETSGVNNEQFF
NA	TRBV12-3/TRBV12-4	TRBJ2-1	CASYTGAYNEQFF
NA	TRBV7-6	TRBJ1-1	CASSSLPPPGQRNTEAFF
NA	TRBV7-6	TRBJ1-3	CASYDLSGNTIYF
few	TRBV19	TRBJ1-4	CASSIGRRRETNEKLFF
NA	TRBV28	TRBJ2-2	CASSPASDNTGELFF
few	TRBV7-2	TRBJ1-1	CASSPHRGHYTEAFF
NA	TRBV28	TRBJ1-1	CASSKTGAFNTEAFF
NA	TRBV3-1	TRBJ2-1	CASSQRTGGYNEQFF
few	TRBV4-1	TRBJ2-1	CASSPQSGNEQFF
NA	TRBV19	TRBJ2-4	CASSIRTGGENIQYF
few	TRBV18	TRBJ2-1	CASSPFGLAGEGEQFF
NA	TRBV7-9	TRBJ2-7	CASSLEVQVTHERWEQYF
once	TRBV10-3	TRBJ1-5	CAISESITAESNQPQHF
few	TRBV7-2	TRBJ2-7	CASSLGGFSSSEQYF
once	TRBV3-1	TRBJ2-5	CASSQQAGGETQYF
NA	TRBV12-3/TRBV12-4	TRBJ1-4	CASSLGPRREGNEKLFF
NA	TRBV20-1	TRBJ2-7	CSVPGLAYEQYF
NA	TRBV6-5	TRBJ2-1	CASSYSGALGNEQFF
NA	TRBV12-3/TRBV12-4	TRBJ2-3	CASSFSGAGDTQYF
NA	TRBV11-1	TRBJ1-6	CASSFTGPNSPLHF
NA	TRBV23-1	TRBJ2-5	CASSQSEWETQYF
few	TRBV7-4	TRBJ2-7	CASRAPGSGEQYF
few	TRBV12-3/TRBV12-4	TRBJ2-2	CASSLMYSGELFF
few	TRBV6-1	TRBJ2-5	CASSVWIAGRETQYF
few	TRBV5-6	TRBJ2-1	CASNPERLAVSSYNEQFF
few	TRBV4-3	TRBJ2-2	CASSPGHQGGELFF
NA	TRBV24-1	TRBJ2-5	CATSGGGLETQYF
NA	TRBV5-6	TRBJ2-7	CASSGSGGAAYEQYF
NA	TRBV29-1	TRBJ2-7	CSVAKGTYEQYF
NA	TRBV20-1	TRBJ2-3	CSAQTSGYTDTQYF
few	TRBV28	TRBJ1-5	CASSFIPRGNQPQHF
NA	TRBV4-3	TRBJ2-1	CASSPQGIAGGFEQFF
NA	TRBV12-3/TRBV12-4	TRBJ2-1	CASSLGEIEQFF
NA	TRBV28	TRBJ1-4	CASSQTVEKLFF
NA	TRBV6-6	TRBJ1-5	CASSGSQLNQPQHF
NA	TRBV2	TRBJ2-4	CASSPLDSGRAGGLAKNIQYF
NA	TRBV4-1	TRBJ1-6	CASSQNRRNSPLHF
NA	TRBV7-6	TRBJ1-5	CASSSAAGDQPQHF
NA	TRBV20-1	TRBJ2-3	CSARASGSDTQYF
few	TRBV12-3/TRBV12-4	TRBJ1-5	CASSLYQRESQHF
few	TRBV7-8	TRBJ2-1	CASSVFVGASYNEQFF
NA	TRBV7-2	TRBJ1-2	CASSLATAYGYTF
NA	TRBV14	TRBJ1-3	CASSGGSSGNTIYF
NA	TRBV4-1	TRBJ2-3	CASSQAERVFGTDTQYF
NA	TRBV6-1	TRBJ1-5	CASSLAHRGGPSNQPQHF
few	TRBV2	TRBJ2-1	CASSSSGGSYNEQFF
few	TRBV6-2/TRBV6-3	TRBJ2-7	CASSYIGGYEQYF
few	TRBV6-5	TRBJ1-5	CASSHRGNNQPQHF